One and the same sample provided the 12 T cell receptor beta chains below, sequenced in a study of blood T cell repertoires in COVID-19. Profiling relied on immunoSEQ multiplex PCR, and the TCRdb table lists in-frame clones only, not all of them. The table lists about 210,000 clones, around four fifths of them singletons. Sequenced input: peripheral blood. The receptors shown here come from a woman aged 45-65 years with active or convalescent COVID-19.

This clone came up once. Written as DNA, the CDR3 is TGCGCCAGCAGCCAGGGGAACACTGAAGCTTTCTTT. It encodes CASSQGNTEAFF. The chain recombines TRBV5-1 with TRBJ1-1, with D possibly TRBD1 on 5 matching bases. Germline V gene data show CDR1 as SGHRS and CDR2 as YFSETQ. There are 12 residues in the CDR3. The V and J ends lost 4 bases and 1 base respectively, with 5 bases between them.

The chain carries TRBV5-8 and TRBJ1-1, with 8 bases fitting TRBD1. CDR1 and CDR2 from the germline V gene are SGHTS and YDEGEE. The V and J ends lost 5 bases and 6 bases, in that order; junction bases with no gene match: 12. The CDR3 loop spans 15 amino acids. The CDR3 DNA follows: TGTGCCAGCAGGAGGGGCAGGGGGCGCGGGGCTGAAGCTTTCTTT. This encodes CASRRGRGRGAEAFF. Full variable domain (remainder filled in from reference TRBV5-8 and TRBJ1-1): EAGVTQSPTHLIKTRGQQATLRCSPISGHTSVYWYQQALGLGLQFLLWYDEGEERNRGNFPPRFSGRQFPNYSSELNVNALELEDSALYLCASRRGRGRGAEAFFGQGTRLTVV.

The CDR3 region has the DNA TGTGCCAGCAGCTCGCAGGACAGGGGGACCGGGGAGCTGTTTTTT. Translation gives CASSSQDRGTGELFF. V gene TRBV7-6 combines with J gene TRBJ2-2; 10 bases line up with TRBD1. This CDR3 has 15 amino acids. Germline V CDR1 and CDR2: SGHVS, FNYEAQ. V lost 4 bases and J lost 5; bases outside the gene matches: 4.

The chain combines TRBV7-9 with TRBJ1-2; no definite D call. Trimming cost V 8 bases and J 2 bases, with 12 bases left between them. The germline V gene encodes CDR1 SEHNR and CDR2 FQNEAQ (reference sequence). The CDR3 consists of 13 residues. The CDR3 DNA reads as TGTGCCAGCTCCCGAGGGAAGAACTATGGCTACACCTTC. It translates to CASSRGKNYGYTF.

The chain combines TRBV5-6 with TRBJ2-7, with D maybe TRBD2 (5 bases). The germline V gene encodes CDR1 SGHDT and CDR2 YYEEEE. This CDR3 region has 14 residues. V shed 2 bases and J shed 6 bases, with 15 bases lying between them. CDR3 coding DNA: TGTGCCAGCAGCTTCGGAAGGTTTACTAGCGAGCAGTACTTC. This encodes CASSFGRFTSEQYF.

The chain has TRBV29-1 and TRBJ1-1, with D perhaps matching TRBD1 (5 bases). This CDR3 comprises 13 residues. V gave up 3 bases and J gave up 5 bases, with 13 bases separating them. Germline V gene data show CDR1 as SQVTM and CDR2 as ANQGSEA. Written as DNA, the CDR3 is TGCAGCGTTGAGAGCCAGGGTGGTACTGAAGCTTTCTTT. It encodes CSVESQGGTEAFF.

This clone has just one count. The CDR3 spells CASSYGGPYYTGELFF. Written as DNA, the CDR3 is TGTGCCAGCAGTTACGGCGGGCCCTATTACACCGGGGAGCTGTTTTTT. This chain links TRBV6-6 with TRBJ2-2; D might be TRBD2 (5 bases). Germline-derived CDR1 and CDR2 are MNHNY and SVGAGI (reference sequence). The CDR3 spans 16 residues. V gave up 2 bases and J gave up 3 bases, with 13 bases separating them.

This clone was found once. The rearrangement uses TRBV2 and TRBJ2-5; TRBD1 matches 7 bases. This CDR3 is 13 amino acids long. V was pared by 6 bases and J by 3 bases, with 4 bases of the junction left unmatched. Germline V gene sequence: CDR1 SNHLY, CDR2 FYNNEI. CDR3 protein: CASSYRGKETQYF. The CDR3, as DNA: TGTGCCAGCAGCTACAGGGGTAAAGAGACCCAGTACTTC.

This clone was observed a handful of times. The genes are TRBV5-1 and TRBJ1-3; D gene unclear. Trimming pared 0 bases from V and 4 bases from J, leaving 14 bases between. Germline loops: CDR1 SGHRS, CDR2 YFSETQ. The CDR3 has 16 residues. The CDR3 is CASSLEAIGRGNTIYF. Written as DNA, the CDR3 is TGCGCCAGCAGCTTGGAGGCAATCGGGAGGGGAAACACCATATATTTT.

The chain uses TRBV21-1 and TRBJ2-5; the DNA was not compared with TRBD2, the D call given in the table. TRBV21-1 represents a pseudogene. The CDR3 covers 15 residues. The CDR3 DNA is TGTGCCAGCAGCACCCAAGCGGGGGGGGAGGAGACCCAGTACTTC. Translated: CASSTQAGGEETQYF.

The rearrangement joins TRBV14 to TRBJ2-3, with 10 nucleotides matching TRBD2. The CDR3 is 13 amino acids. After removal of 4 bases from V and 6 bases from J, the junction contained 1 base not matched to a gene. Germline-derived CDR1 and CDR2 are SGHDN and FVKESK. CDR3 region: CASSLSGRDTQYF. The CDR3 bases are TGTGCCAGCAGCCTTAGCGGGAGGGATACGCAGTATTTT.

The chain combines TRBV9 with TRBJ2-2; the match to TRBD1 covers 7 bases. Germline V gene sequence: CDR1 SGDLS, CDR2 YYNGEE. The ends lost 3 bases at V and 7 bases at J; junction bases unmatched: 3. The CDR3 spans 13 residues. The CDR3 sequence: CASSDRGGGELFF. CDR3 nucleotides: TGTGCCAGCAGCGACAGGGGTGGCGGGGAGCTGTTTTTT.